At least ten counts were recorded for the clone carrying this T cell receptor (beta chain). No antigen is known for it. The data were obtained in a study of early T cells in non-severe SARS-CoV-2 infection. Study details: Sequencing of bulk RNA from unsorted whole blood was done, without chain pairing.

The CDR3 consists of 17 residues. With V trimmed by 2 bases and J by 0 bases, 4 bases remained unmatched. The germline gives CDR1 SEHNR, CDR2 FQNEAQ (reference sequence). Unique molecular identifiers were attached to individual cDNA molecules. TCRdb fed the 5' RACE reads into MiXCR, producing one record per CDR3 protein. In the table there are 80,000 or so distinct CDR3 sequences, over 9.5% of which are singletons. Whole-study findings and limits: The study's VDJdb matching favored anti-spike CD8 responses and missed private and CD4 specificities.

The chain has TRBV7-9 and TRBJ2-6; TRBD2 agrees at 7 bases. Sequenced material: whole blood. The receptor was isolated from an adult who was a healthcare worker with PCR-confirmed SARS-CoV-2 infection or an uninfected control (not recorded which). The CDR3 DNA is TGTGCCAGCAGCTTAACGGGAGGTATCTCTGGGGCCAACGTCCTGACTTTC. Residues: CASSLTGGISGANVLTF.